This TCR beta chain was profiled in a study of blood T cell repertoires in COVID-19. Study context: COVID-19 samples, acute and convalescent, were from the United States, Italy and Spain.

Those who participated ranged in age from roughly 18 to 100 years and resided in about two dozen US areas. Participants reported their clinical history, and cohort assignment relied on those reports. Germline assignment: CDR1 MNHEY and CDR2 SVGAGI. Losses at the gene ends were 6 bases for V and 4 bases for J; bases not matched to a gene: 8. The CDR3 loop spans 15 amino acids. The table came from immunoSEQ multiplex PCR; TCRdb's copy has only in-frame clones and leaves some out. Of a few hundred thousand clones listed, roughly 80% are singletons. Specimen: PBMCs or T cells enriched from blood (not recorded which). The J gene is TRBJ2-3, the V gene TRBV6-5; 9 bases agree with TRBD2. The origin of this receptor is a man younger than 40 with acute COVID-19. For the CDR3, the DNA is TGTGCCAGCAGACAACTAGCGGGTGGGGCAGATACGCAGTATTTT. It specifies CASRQLAGGADTQYF.